The next 21 T cell receptor beta chains were all read from a single sample in a study of blood T cell repertoires in COVID-19. Repertoires were generated with immunoSEQ multiplex PCR, while TCRdb's copy carries only in-frame clones and drops some. The sample carries about 210,000 clones, 82% recorded once. Source material: peripheral blood. The receptors shown here come from a woman aged 40 to 55 with acute or convalescent COVID-19.

J is TRBJ1-1 and V is TRBV7-8; D remains ambiguous. CDR1 is SGHVS, CDR2 FQNEAQ, per germline. The CDR3 spans 13 residues. V lost 2 bases and J 5 bases, leaving 9 bases between the germline ends. CDR3 nucleotides: TGTGCCAGCAGCTTAACAGACGTGACTGAAGCTTTCTTT. Protein product: CASSLTDVTEAFF.

The chain uses TRBV7-6 and TRBJ2-2; no reliable D call. The germline CDR1 and CDR2 sequences are SGHVS and FNYEAQ. Trimming shortened V by 1 base and J by 8 bases, and 8 bases separated the two germline ends. This CDR3 has 13 amino acids. Here the CDR3 DNA reads TGTGCCAGCAGCTTAGTCGGGTTTGGGGAGCTGTTTTTT. Its protein product is CASSLVGFGELFF. The full variable domain, in which reference TRBV7-6 and TRBJ2-2 provide the parts outside the CDR3, is GAGVSQSPRYKVTKRGQDVALRCDPISGHVSLYWYRQALGQGPEFLTYFNYEAQQDKSGLPNDRFSAERPEGSISTLTIQRTEQRDSAMYRCASSLVGFGELFFGEGSRLTVL.

The chain couples TRBV12-3 or TRBV12-4 to TRBJ2-1; 7 bases match TRBD2. The V and J ends lost 7 bases and 4 bases, in that order; junction bases with no gene match: 4. The CDR3 spans 13 residues. The CDR3 nucleotides are TGTGCCAGCACCCTGGGACTATACAATGAGCAGTTCTTC. Its protein is CASTLGLYNEQFF.

J is TRBJ1-2 and V is TRBV29-1, with 8 bases lining up with TRBD1. CDR3 length: 14 amino acids. V lost 8 bases to trimming and J lost 0 bases; unmatched junction nucleotides: 8. Germline V gives CDR1 SQVTM, CDR2 ANQGSEA. CDR3 region: CSIQGDTANYGYTF. The CDR3, as DNA: TGCAGCATACAGGGGGACACAGCTAACTATGGCTACACCTTC.

The chain carries TRBV2 and TRBJ1-1, with 7 nucleotides matching TRBD1. The CDR3 covers 16 residues. Trimming removed 7 bases from V and 0 bases from J; junction bases left unmatched: 11. CDR1 and CDR2 (germline): SNHLY, FYNNEI. CDR3 residues: CASTVTAGGLNTEAFF. Here the CDR3 DNA reads TGTGCCAGCACCGTTACGGCAGGGGGGCTGAACACTGAAGCTTTCTTT.

The rearrangement links TRBV5-4 to TRBJ2-7, with TRBD2 matching over 11 bases. The germline CDR1 and CDR2 sequences are SGHNT and YYREEE (reference sequence). CDR3 length: 15 amino acids. With V trimmed by 4 bases and J by 2 bases, 5 bases remained unmatched. CDR3 in amino acids: CASSPGTSGTYEQYF. As DNA, the CDR3 is TGTGCCAGCAGCCCGGGGACTAGCGGTACCTACGAGCAGTACTTC. The whole variable domain, filled in from reference TRBV5-4 and TRBJ2-7, reads ETGVTQSPTHLIKTRGQQVTLRCSSQSGHNTVSWYQQALGQGPQFIFQYYREEENGRGNFPPRFSGLQFPNYSSELNVNALELDDSALYLCASSPGTSGTYEQYFGPGTRLTVT.

The rearrangement joins TRBV29-1 to TRBJ1-5, with 7 bases lining up with TRBD1. Germline CDR1 and CDR2: SQVTM and ANQGSEA. The CDR3 has 12 amino acids. V was clipped by 4 bases and J by 4 bases; unmatched bases: 1. The CDR3 spells CSVGGQNQPQHF. The CDR3 bases are TGCAGCGTTGGGGGACAGAATCAGCCCCAGCATTTT.

This chain joins TRBV7-2 and TRBJ2-7; 7 bases agree with TRBD1. J was trimmed by 2 bases and V by 1 base; bases with no gene match: 5. This CDR3 has 15 amino acids. Germline lookup yields CDR1 SGHTA and CDR2 FQGNSA. CDR3 sequence reads: CASSLGQGPPYEQYF. CDR3 in DNA: TGTGCCAGCAGCTTAGGACAGGGCCCTCCCTACGAGCAGTACTTC.

The chain uses TRBV7-8 and TRBJ2-1; 12 bases line up with TRBD2. The length of the CDR3 is 15 residues. CDR1 and CDR2 from the germline V gene are SGHVS and FQNEAQ. V lost 4 bases to trimming and J lost 8 bases; unmatched junction nucleotides: 6. The chain's CDR3 is CASSSGTSGYDEQFF. As DNA, the CDR3 is TGTGCCAGCAGCTCCGGGACTAGCGGGTACGATGAGCAGTTCTTC.

J is TRBJ1-5 and V is TRBV6-6; maybe TRBD1 (5 bases). Germline V gene lookup returns CDR1 MNHNY and CDR2 SVGAGI (reference sequence). The CDR3 covers 16 residues. The V end lost 7 bases, the J end lost 2 bases, and 18 bases lay between the germline ends. CDR3 sequence: CASTGGGRSGNQPQHF. The CDR3 DNA is TGTGCCAGCACCGGCGGGGGTCGGTCAGGCAATCAGCCCCAGCATTTT.

This rearrangement joins TRBV3-1 (or the pseudogene TRBV3-2) to TRBJ2-1; 16 bases match TRBD2. Germline V lookup: CDR1 LGHDT, CDR2 YNNKEL (reference sequence). The CDR3 is 18 residues long. V shed 0 bases and J 5 bases; nucleotides not matched to a gene: 4. The DNA for the CDR3 is TGTGCCAGCAGCCAAGAGGGGACTAGCGGGGGGGCTAACAATGAGCAGTTCTTC. This encodes CASSQEGTSGGANNEQFF.

The rearrangement links TRBV6-2 or TRBV6-3 to TRBJ2-3; 12 nucleotides match TRBD1. V lost 6 bases to trimming and J lost 0 bases; unmatched junction nucleotides: 10. Germline-derived CDR1 and CDR2 are MNHEY and SVGEGT. The CDR3 covers 18 residues. The CDR3 region has the DNA TGTGCCAGCAGCCTCTCCCGGGACAGGGGGCACAGCACAGATACGCAGTATTTT. Its translation is CASSLSRDRGHSTDTQYF.

The V call is TRBV19, the J call TRBJ1-1, with 8 bases that match TRBD1. J gave up 6 bases and V 4 bases, and 7 bases lay outside the gene matches. This CDR3 comprises 14 residues. The V gene's germline CDR1 is LNHDA and CDR2 SQIVND (reference sequence). CDR3 residues: CASSTQTGAPEAFF. The CDR3 region has the DNA TGTGCCAGTAGTACCCAGACAGGGGCGCCTGAAGCTTTCTTT.

The V call is TRBV19, the J call TRBJ2-7, with 14 positions matching TRBD2. V gave up 10 bases and J gave up 0 bases; unmatched junction bases: 2. The CDR3 has 14 residues. Germline loops: CDR1 LNHDA, CDR2 SQIVND (reference sequence). The CDR3: CATGLAGGSYEQYF. The CDR3 bases are TGTGCCACCGGACTAGCGGGAGGCTCCTACGAGCAGTACTTC.

This clone was found once. This chain links TRBV30 with TRBJ1-4; D is unresolved. V was clipped by 2 bases and J by 8 bases, with 9 bases between them. CDR3 size: 12 residues. In germline, CDR1 is GTSNPN, CDR2 SVGIG (reference sequence). The chain's CDR3 is CAWSRSGEKLFF. CDR3 in DNA: TGTGCCTGGAGTCGGAGCGGCGAAAAACTGTTTTTT.

This chain connects TRBV5-4 to TRBJ2-7, with D unresolved. V lost 4 bases, J lost 0 bases, and 14 bases lay in between. Germline V lookup: CDR1 SGHNT, CDR2 YYREEE (reference sequence). The CDR3 is made up of 15 amino acids. The CDR3 DNA is TGTGCCAGCAGCCGTGCCGATACAAGCTCCTACGAGCAGTACTTC. Encoded protein: CASSRADTSSYEQYF.

This clone has a count of ten or more. The CDR3 loop is CAISEAITGELFF. In DNA form, the CDR3 reads TGTGCCATCAGTGAGGCTATAACCGGGGAGCTGTTTTTT. The chain uses TRBV10-3 and TRBJ2-2; D remains unclear. CDR1 and CDR2 (germline): ENHRY, SYGVKD. V lost 2 bases and J 5 bases, leaving 6 bases between the germline ends. This CDR3 region has 13 residues.

This clone was seen only once. The rearrangement links TRBV28 to TRBJ1-2; 9 bases are a match to TRBD1. Germline trimming cut 3 bases from V and 6 bases from J; bases unmatched to any gene: 11. Looked up from germline, CDR1 is MDHEN and CDR2 is SYDVKM. The CDR3 length is 16 residues. The DNA of the CDR3 is TGTGCCAGCAGTTTCAGTCACAGGGGGCTGGGAGATGGCTACACCTTC. Protein sequence: CASSFSHRGLGDGYTF.

The gene calls are TRBV28 and TRBJ1-1; D might be TRBD1 (5 bases). Germline CDR1 is MDHEN and CDR2 is SYDVKM. CDR3 length: 15 amino acids. Deletions cut 8 bases from V and 5 bases from J, with 21 bases between. In DNA, the CDR3 is TGTGCCAGCCATTCTCTCAGGGTGTCGAGTACTGAAGCTTTCTTT. Translated: CASHSLRVSSTEAFF.

The V gene is TRBV27, the J gene TRBJ2-1; D is perhaps TRBD1 (5 bases). The CDR3 has 13 residues. The germline CDR1 and CDR2 sequences are MNHEY and SMNVEV (reference sequence). The V gene lost 3 bases and the J gene lost 5 bases, with 8 bases spanning the gap. The CDR3 nucleotides read TGTGCCAGCAGTTTCGACAGCCACAATGAGCAGTTCTTC. Translation gives CASSFDSHNEQFF.

The gene calls are TRBV11-1 and TRBJ2-3; TRBD2 matches 8 bases. CDR3 size: 16 residues. Germline V gene sequence: CDR1 SGHAT, CDR2 FQDESV (reference sequence). V was pared by 1 base and J by 2 bases, with 5 bases of the junction left unmatched. This CDR3 reads CASSLGSGGATDTQYF. The CDR3 DNA follows: TGTGCCAGCAGCTTAGGGTCCGGGGGGGCCACAGATACGCAGTATTTT. Complete variable domain (other parts from reference TRBV11-1 and TRBJ2-3): EAEVAQSPRYKITEKSQAVAFWCDPISGHATLYWYRQILGQGPELLVQFQDESVVDDSQLPKDRFSAERLKGVDSTLKIQPAELGDSAMYLCASSLGSGGATDTQYFGPGTRLTVL.